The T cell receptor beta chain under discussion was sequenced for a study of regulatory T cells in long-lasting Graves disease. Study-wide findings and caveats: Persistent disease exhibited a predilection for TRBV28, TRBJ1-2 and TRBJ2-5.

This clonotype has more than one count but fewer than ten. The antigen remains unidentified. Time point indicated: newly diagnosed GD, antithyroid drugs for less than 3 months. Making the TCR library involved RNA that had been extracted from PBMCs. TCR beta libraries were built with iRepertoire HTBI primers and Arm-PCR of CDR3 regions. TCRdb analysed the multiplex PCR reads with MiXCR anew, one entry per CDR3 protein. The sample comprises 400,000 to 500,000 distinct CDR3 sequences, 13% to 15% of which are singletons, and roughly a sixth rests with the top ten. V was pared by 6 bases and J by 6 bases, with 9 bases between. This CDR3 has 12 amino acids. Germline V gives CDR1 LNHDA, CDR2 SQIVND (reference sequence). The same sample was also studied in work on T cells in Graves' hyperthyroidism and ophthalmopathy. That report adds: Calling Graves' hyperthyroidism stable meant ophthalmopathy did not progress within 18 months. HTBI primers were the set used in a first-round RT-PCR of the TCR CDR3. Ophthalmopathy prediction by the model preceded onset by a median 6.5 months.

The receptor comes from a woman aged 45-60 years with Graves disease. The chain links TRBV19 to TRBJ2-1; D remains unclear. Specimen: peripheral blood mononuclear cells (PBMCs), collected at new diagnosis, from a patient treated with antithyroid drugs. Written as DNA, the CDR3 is TGTGCCAGTAGGAAGGACGGCAATGAGCAGTTCTTC. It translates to CASRKDGNEQFF.